The clone carrying this T cell receptor beta chain was seen a handful of times. Its target is unknown. Replicate PCRs for sorted subsets used around 200 ng DNA; this equaled tens of thousands of T cell genomes. This table comes from immunoSEQ multiplex PCR, and its TCRdb copy is limited to in-frame clones, with some not included. The sample consists of tens of thousands of clones, 62% of them appearing once. The data were taken from a study of shared clonotypes between healthy human individuals. Study-wide points: Compared with clonotypes that all four donors shared, non-shared clonotypes had lower generation probabilities. Represented diversity, genetic and exposure-history alike, was limited by few donors.

The V and J ends lost 2 bases and 3 bases, in that order; junction bases with no gene match: 3. The germline V gene encodes CDR1 SGHDN and CDR2 FVKESK. The CDR3 contains 14 residues. This chain links TRBV14 with TRBJ1-1; TRBD1 matches 7 bases. Sequenced sample: memory CD8+ T cells sorted from blood. Subset indicated: CD45RO+ cells pooled with CCR7-negative TemRA cells. The source is a man younger than 40 in good health. For the CDR3, the DNA is TGTGCCAGCAGCCAACGACAGGGTTACACTGAAGCTTTCTTT. Translating it yields CASSQRQGYTEAFF.